A single sample gave rise to the 15 T cell receptor beta chains below, sequenced in a study of CD8 T cells in ankylosing spondylitis. TCRdb itself ran the 5' RACE reads through MiXCR, one entry per CDR3 protein. The data contain under 950,000 distinct CDR3 sequences, roughly 19% of them seen just once; the ten biggest clones take up around 19%. Overall study results and limits: What appeared characteristic of ankylosing spondylitis blood was a TCR beta motif of fewer than ten highly homologous variants.

No antigen has been identified for these receptors. What was sequenced was blood, either unsorted or a sorted T cell fraction (not recorded which). The receptors were gathered from a male donor with ankylosing spondylitis.

This clonotype has only a few counts. The chain uses TRBV2 and TRBJ1-1; D possibly corresponds to TRBD1 (6 bases). The CDR3 covers 14 residues. The germline CDR1 and CDR2 sequences are SNHLY and FYNNEI. With 2 bases removed from V and 2 bases from J, the gap between germline ends came to 9 bases. The chain's CDR3 is CASSEWGPNTEAFF. The CDR3, as DNA: TGTGCCAGCAGTGAATGGGGGCCCAACACTGAAGCTTTCTTT.

CDR3 amino acids: CASSLLVQGLDTEAFF. In nucleotides, the CDR3 is TGTGCCAGCAGTTTATTGGTCCAGGGTTTGGACACTGAAGCTTTCTTT. The V call is TRBV28, the J call TRBJ1-1, with a weak D call TRBD1 (5 bases). Trimming took 1 base from V and 3 from J, leaving 15 bases between them. Germline-derived CDR1 and CDR2 are MDHEN and SYDVKM. The CDR3 has 16 residues.

In its sample, this clonotype was seen many times. The junction does not match germline at one end; this may be a read error. The rearrangement uses TRBV12-3 or TRBV12-4 and TRBJ1-1; D is ambiguous. The CDR3 spans 13 residues. Here the CDR3 reads CASSLGWGTEAFF. The DNA for the CDR3 is TGTGCCAGCAGCTTAGGCTGGGGCACTGAAGCTTTCTTT.

This clonotype has only a few counts. The chain has TRBV5-1 and TRBJ2-5; D is perhaps TRBD2 (6 bases). Looked up from germline, CDR1 is SGHRS and CDR2 is YFSETQ. Deletions cut 3 bases from V and 2 bases from J, with 11 bases between. The CDR3 length is 14 residues. CDR3 region: CASSSRGNQETQYF. Here the CDR3 DNA reads TGCGCCAGCAGCTCGCGGGGAAATCAAGAGACCCAGTACTTC.

The J gene is TRBJ2-2, the V gene TRBV28; 8 bases line up with TRBD1. J gave up 6 bases and V 6 bases, and 6 bases lay outside the gene matches. The length of the CDR3 is 14 residues. Germline values: CDR1 MDHEN, CDR2 SYDVKM. CDR3 coding DNA: TGTGCCAGCAGATCAGGGGGCGCCTCCGGGGAGCTGTTTTTT. Residues: CASRSGGASGELFF.

This clonotype was observed many times. The V and J genes are TRBV11-1 and TRBJ1-2; D is ambiguous. The germline V and J ends were trimmed by 1 base and 6 bases, with 9 bases remaining between them. Germline values: CDR1 SGHAT, CDR2 FQDESV (reference sequence). The CDR3 loop spans 13 amino acids. The CDR3 DNA is TGTGCCAGCAGCTTAGGGCAACTCGATGGCTACACCTTC. It is translated as CASSLGQLDGYTF. Together with reference TRBV11-1 and TRBJ1-2, the CDR3 gives the full variable domain: EAEVAQSPRYKITEKSQAVAFWCDPISGHATLYWYRQILGQGPELLVQFQDESVVDDSQLPKDRFSAERLKGVDSTLKIQPAELGDSAMYLCASSLGQLDGYTFGSGTRLTVV.

V and J are TRBV20-1 and TRBJ2-1; a weak D match, TRBD2 (7 bases). The CDR3 totals 14 residues. Trimming shortened V by 6 bases and J by 4 bases, and 16 bases separated the two germline ends. Germline-derived CDR1 and CDR2 are DFQATT and SNEGSKA (reference sequence). The DNA of the CDR3 is TGCAGTGCGCCGCGGGGGCTCGGATACAATGAGCAGTTCTTC. Protein: CSAPRGLGYNEQFF.

The V and J genes are TRBV7-9 and TRBJ2-4, with D perhaps matching TRBD2 (7 bases). The V end was cut by 5 bases, the J end by 7 bases, with 15 bases between. In germline, CDR1 is SEHNR, CDR2 FQNEAQ (reference sequence). The CDR3 covers 14 residues. CDR3 sequence (DNA): TGTGCCAGCAGCCCTGCTAAGGGGGGGAACATTCAGTACTTC. Translated, it gives CASSPAKGGNIQYF. Based on the CDR3 plus reference TRBV7-9 and TRBJ2-4, the full variable domain is DTGVSQNPRHKITKRGQNVTFRCDPISEHNRLYWYRQTLGQGPEFLTYFQNEAQLEKSRLLSDRFSAERPKGSFSTLEIQRTEQGDSAMYLCASSPAKGGNIQYFGAGTRLSVL.

This chain joins TRBV5-6 and TRBJ1-1; D remains unclear. This CDR3 comprises 16 residues. CDR1 and CDR2 (germline): SGHDT, YYEEEE. Trimming cost V 3 bases and J 1 base, with 16 bases left between them. CDR3 in DNA: TGTGCCAGCAGCTCGTTAGCTCTCCCCACGAACACTGAAGCTTTCTTT. Translation: CASSSLALPTNTEAFF.

Only a few counts were recorded for this clonotype. The CDR3 DNA is TGTGCCTGGAGTGGGGGGACAGGGGTCTCACCCCTCCACTTT. Amino acids: CAWSGGTGVSPLHF. The rearrangement uses TRBV30 and TRBJ1-6, with 10 bases aligning to TRBD1. With 1 base clipped from V and 10 bases from J, the junction kept 4 bases outside the gene matches. The CDR3 consists of 14 residues. Germline CDR1 reads GTSNPN; CDR2 reads SVGIG (reference sequence).

This rearrangement joins TRBV5-1 to TRBJ1-4; perhaps TRBD1 as D (5 bases). Germline CDR1 SGHRS, CDR2 YFSETQ. Trimming shortened V by 2 bases and J by 5 bases, and 13 bases separated the two germline ends. CDR3 length: 15 residues. The CDR3 DNA sequence: TGCGCCAGCAGCTTCCGGAGACAGTGGAATGAAAAACTGTTTTTT. Encoded protein: CASSFRRQWNEKLFF.

This clonotype was detected only once. The CDR3 loop reads CASSQVLTGQPQHF. Here the CDR3 DNA reads TGCGCCAGCAGCCAAGTGCTGACGGGCCAGCCCCAGCATTTT. V and J are TRBV4-3 and TRBJ1-5; D call uncertain. The CDR3 contains 14 residues. Between the trimmed V and J ends, which lost 1 base and 7 bases, there was a span of 11 bases. The germline V gene has CDR1 LGHNA and CDR2 YSLEER.

This clonotype has a handful of counts. This sequence joins TRBV5-8 and TRBJ2-3; TRBD2 matches at 9 bases. The V gene's germline CDR1 is SGHTS and CDR2 YDEGEE. The CDR3 extends over 15 amino acids. The V segment lost 4 bases and the J segment 5 bases; nucleotides outside the gene matches: 8. The CDR3 sequence: CASSPLAGEIDTQYF. The CDR3 coding sequence is TGTGCCAGCAGCCCCTTAGCGGGAGAGATAGATACGCAGTATTTT.

The chain couples TRBV5-8 to TRBJ1-2, with D perhaps TRBD1 (6 bases). Trimming took 4 bases from V and 4 from J, leaving 17 bases between them. Germline values: CDR1 SGHTS, CDR2 YDEGEE. CDR3 size: 15 residues. As DNA, the CDR3 is TGTGCCAGCAGCCCCCGGGGGGCGCGGAGCTATGGCTACACCTTC. It specifies CASSPRGARSYGYTF.

This chain connects TRBV15 to TRBJ1-5; D not resolved. Germline assignment: CDR1 LNHNV and CDR2 YYDKDF (reference sequence). Trimming pared 3 bases from V and 2 bases from J, leaving 8 bases between. This CDR3 region has 14 residues. CDR3 nucleotide sequence: TGTGCCACCAGCAGGGGTTGGGGCAATCAGCCCCAGCATTTT. Protein: CATSRGWGNQPQHF.